The sequence of this TCR beta chain was determined in a study of blood T cell repertoires in COVID-19. Background on the study: Italy, Spain and the United States were the sources of the convalescent and acute COVID-19 samples. The analysed material was cDNA or gDNA that came from T cells, B-cell-depleted T cells, or PBMCs.

V dropped 3 bases and J dropped 0 bases, with 6 bases sitting between them. The CDR3 runs 13 residues. Looked up from germline, CDR1 is DFQATT and CDR2 is SNEGSKA (reference sequence). As processed by the authors: Amplification from reference gene primers served as the basis for estimated nucleated cell counts. Repertoires were generated with immunoSEQ multiplex PCR, while TCRdb's copy carries only in-frame clones and drops some. The DNA was the basis for D and trimming; V, J and clone size are from that table. The table lists about 56,000 clones, approximately 80% of them singletons, with roughly 13% in the top ten.

The rearrangement links TRBV20-1 to TRBJ1-3; D ambiguous. The specimen was peripheral blood. The receptor's source is a woman aged 80 or over with acute or convalescent COVID-19. CDR3 sequence reads: CSASADSGNTIYF. The CDR3 region has the DNA TGCAGTGCTAGTGCAGACTCTGGAAACACCATATATTTT.